This is a list of T cell receptor beta chains from one sample in a study of human T cells and chemical hapten exposure. TCRdb passed the RACE reads through MiXCR, listing each CDR3 protein once. The data show 150,000 to 200,000 distinct CDR3 sequences, about 14% seen once. The sample in question was whole blood, obtained in connection with sensitization to the hapten diphenylcyclopropenone (DPC). The receptor source for this set is a woman younger than 45 with alopecia areata. Some clones in this sample may be carry-over from other donors' samples. The CDR3 runs from the conserved cysteine through the conserved F or W. The D gene is left open where the match is weak. Some rows mark clone size as missing; the rest say once, few, many or name a class of expanded clone.

clone_size: NA
d_call: NA
v_call: TRBV14
j_call: TRBJ1-2
cdr3_nt: TGTGCCAGCAGCCCTTCCGGGACGGTAAAATATGGCTACACCTTC
cdr3_aa: CASSPSGTVKYGYTF

clone_size: NA
d_call: NA
v_call: TRBV5-4
j_call: TRBJ1-2
cdr3_nt: TGTGCCAGCAGCTTGGCAGGGATCGGGTATGGCTACACCTTC
cdr3_aa: CASSLAGIGYGYTF

clone_size: NA
d_call: NA
v_call: TRBV28
j_call: TRBJ2-1
cdr3_nt: TGTGCCAGCAGTTTATCCGGACCAAACAATGAGCAGTTCTTC
cdr3_aa: CASSLSGPNNEQFF

clone_size: few
d_call: TRBD1
v_call: TRBV12-5
j_call: TRBJ2-5
cdr3_nt: TGTGCTAGTGGTCCGGACAGGGTTCAAGAGACCCAGTACTTC
cdr3_aa: CASGPDRVQETQYF

clone_size: many
d_call: TRBD2
v_call: TRBV11-2
j_call: TRBJ2-1
cdr3_nt: TGTGCCAGCAGCTTAGGCGGGAGGGCCAATGAGCAGTTCTTC
cdr3_aa: CASSLGGRANEQFF

clone_size: NA
d_call: NA
v_call: TRBV4-3
j_call: TRBJ2-7
cdr3_nt: TGCGCCAGCAGCCAAGCTAAAGGGCCCGGTTACGAGCAGTACTTC
cdr3_aa: CASSQAKGPGYEQYF

clone_size: many
d_call: TRBD1
v_call: TRBV5-1
j_call: TRBJ2-5
cdr3_nt: TGCGCCAGCAGCTTGGTCACAGGGGCTCGACAAGAGACCCAGTACTTC
cdr3_aa: CASSLVTGARQETQYF

clone_size: few
d_call: TRBD1
v_call: TRBV25-1
j_call: TRBJ2-7
cdr3_nt: TGTGCCAGCAGTGAATTGACAGGGGCCTACGAGCAGTACTTC
cdr3_aa: CASSELTGAYEQYF

clone_size: few
d_call: TRBD1
v_call: TRBV23-1
j_call: TRBJ2-1
cdr3_nt: TGCGCCAGCAACTCCGGGACAGTGGAGCTCTCCTACAATGAGCAGTTCTTC
cdr3_aa: CASNSGTVELSYNEQFF

clone_size: many
d_call: TRBD1
v_call: TRBV24-1
j_call: TRBJ1-1
cdr3_nt: TGTGCCACCAGTGAAACAGGGGGCACTGAAGCTTTCTTT
cdr3_aa: CATSETGGTEAFF

clone_size: NA
d_call: NA
v_call: TRBV28
j_call: TRBJ1-2
cdr3_nt: TGTGCCAGCAGTTTCCCATATGGCTACACCTTC
cdr3_aa: CASSFPYGYTF

clone_size: NA
d_call: TRBD1
v_call: TRBV12-3/TRBV12-4
j_call: TRBJ2-7
cdr3_nt: TGTGCCAGCACCCGGGGGACAGGGGGCATGTACGAGCAGTACTTC
cdr3_aa: CASTRGTGGMYEQYF

clone_size: NA
d_call: NA
v_call: TRBV3-2
j_call: TRBJ2-3
cdr3_nt: TGTGCCAGCAGCCAAATGGGAATAATAATTAGCACAGATACGCAGTATTTT
cdr3_aa: CASSQMGIIISTDTQYF

clone_size: NA
d_call: NA
v_call: TRBV28
j_call: TRBJ1-2
cdr3_nt: TGTGCCAGCAGTTTAAGGCGGTCGGATGGCTACACCTTC
cdr3_aa: CASSLRRSDGYTF

clone_size: many
d_call: NA
v_call: TRBV29-1
j_call: TRBJ1-4
cdr3_nt: TGCAGCGTTGACGCGGGAAAACTGTTTTTT
cdr3_aa: CSVDAGKLFF

clone_size: few
d_call: NA
v_call: TRBV7-2
j_call: TRBJ2-1
cdr3_nt: TGTGCCAGCAGCCCCCGGGACTGGCAGTTCTTC
cdr3_aa: CASSPRDWQFF

clone_size: few
d_call: TRBD2
v_call: TRBV10-3
j_call: TRBJ2-7
cdr3_nt: TGTGCCATCAGTGATAGCGGGGGCCCTTTTGGGCAGTACTTC
cdr3_aa: CAISDSGGPFGQYF

clone_size: few
d_call: TRBD1
v_call: TRBV29-1
j_call: TRBJ2-7
cdr3_nt: TGCAGCGTTGAAGATAGGGACAGGGACTACGAGCAGTACTTC
cdr3_aa: CSVEDRDRDYEQYF

clone_size: NA
d_call: NA
v_call: TRBV6-2/TRBV6-3
j_call: TRBJ2-1
cdr3_nt: TGTGCCAGCAGTTACTTCAGGGCTAACAATGAGCAGTTCTTC
cdr3_aa: CASSYFRANNEQFF

clone_size: NA
d_call: NA
v_call: TRBV6-1
j_call: TRBJ2-1
cdr3_nt: TGTGCCAGCAGCCGGGCTCACCGCCCCTACAATGAGCAGTTCTTC
cdr3_aa: CASSRAHRPYNEQFF

clone_size: few
d_call: TRBD1
v_call: TRBV5-8
j_call: TRBJ1-5
cdr3_nt: TGTGCCAGCAGCCCAAAGAGGGATTCAGGGGGCAGGCAGCCCCAGCATTTT
cdr3_aa: CASSPKRDSGGRQPQHF

clone_size: NA
d_call: NA
v_call: TRBV28
j_call: TRBJ2-5
cdr3_nt: TGTGCCAGCAGTTCCCGGAACCAAGAGACCCAGTACTTC
cdr3_aa: CASSSRNQETQYF

clone_size: few
d_call: NA
v_call: TRBV30
j_call: TRBJ1-6
cdr3_nt: TGTGCCTGGACCACCCAGAGGGCGTTTGCCGTGAGGGAAGTGGGTTCACCCCTCCACTTT
cdr3_aa: CAWTTQRAFAVREVGSPLHF

clone_size: few
d_call: NA
v_call: TRBV28
j_call: TRBJ2-7
cdr3_nt: TGTGCCAGCAGTATTACAAGATACGAGCAGTACTTC
cdr3_aa: CASSITRYEQYF

clone_size: few
d_call: NA
v_call: TRBV7-3
j_call: TRBJ2-3
cdr3_nt: TGTGCCAGCAGCTTAACGGGACAAGGATCTGACACGCAGTATTTT
cdr3_aa: CASSLTGQGSDTQYF

clone_size: NA
d_call: NA
v_call: TRBV12-3/TRBV12-4
j_call: TRBJ1-2
cdr3_nt: TGTGCCAGCAGTTGGGCGAGCAGCACCGTCTATGGCTACACCTTC
cdr3_aa: CASSWASSTVYGYTF

clone_size: many
d_call: NA
v_call: TRBV24-1
j_call: TRBJ2-5
cdr3_nt: TGTGCCACACGGTCAGGTAAAGAGACCCAGTACTTC
cdr3_aa: CATRSGKETQYF

clone_size: many
d_call: NA
v_call: TRBV5-6
j_call: TRBJ1-1
cdr3_nt: TGTGCCAGCAGCTTGGGACAGCGCTACACTGAAGCTTTCTTT
cdr3_aa: CASSLGQRYTEAFF

clone_size: many
d_call: NA
v_call: TRBV6-1
j_call: TRBJ2-7
cdr3_nt: TGTGCCAGCAGTGAAATACCAACCTACGAGCAGTACTTC
cdr3_aa: CASSEIPTYEQYF

clone_size: NA
d_call: NA
v_call: TRBV29-1
j_call: TRBJ2-1
cdr3_nt: TGCAGCGTGGCCTTCGGGGCAACGTCCTACAATGAGCAGTTCTTC
cdr3_aa: CSVAFGATSYNEQFF

clone_size: few
d_call: TRBD2
v_call: TRBV7-2
j_call: TRBJ2-1
cdr3_nt: TGTGCCAGCAGCTTACTCGCGGGAGGTTCCTATGAGCAGTTCTTC
cdr3_aa: CASSLLAGGSYEQFF

clone_size: few
d_call: NA
v_call: TRBV6-6
j_call: TRBJ2-7
cdr3_nt: TGTGCCAGCAGTTACTCCAGGGGGGACTCCTACGAGCAGTACTTC
cdr3_aa: CASSYSRGDSYEQYF

clone_size: few
d_call: TRBD2
v_call: TRBV18
j_call: TRBJ2-1
cdr3_nt: TGTGCCAGCTCACCGGGGCTAGCGGACTACAATGAGCAGTTCTTC
cdr3_aa: CASSPGLADYNEQFF

clone_size: NA
d_call: NA
v_call: TRBV2
j_call: TRBJ2-3
cdr3_nt: TGTGCCAGCAGATCCTGGACAACAGATACGCAGTATTTT
cdr3_aa: CASRSWTTDTQYF

clone_size: many
d_call: TRBD1
v_call: TRBV27
j_call: TRBJ2-3
cdr3_nt: TGTGCCAGCAGTTTATACGGACAGGGCGGCACAGATACGCAGTATTTT
cdr3_aa: CASSLYGQGGTDTQYF

clone_size: few
d_call: NA
v_call: TRBV20-1
j_call: TRBJ2-6
cdr3_nt: TGCAGTGCTAGAGTCCAAGCCTCCCGCTCTGGGGCCAACGTCCTGACTTTC
cdr3_aa: CSARVQASRSGANVLTF

clone_size: NA
d_call: NA
v_call: TRBV3-1
j_call: TRBJ1-2
cdr3_nt: TGTGCCAGCAGCCAAGACAGGCTCTATGGCTACACCTTC
cdr3_aa: CASSQDRLYGYTF

clone_size: NA
d_call: TRBD1
v_call: TRBV20-1
j_call: TRBJ2-7
cdr3_nt: TGCAGTGCTAGGGCCCCGGGACAGGGCTCCTACGAGCAGTACTTC
cdr3_aa: CSARAPGQGSYEQYF

clone_size: NA
d_call: NA
v_call: TRBV28
j_call: TRBJ2-7
cdr3_nt: TGTGCCAGCAGTAACCGGGACCGCTACGAGCAGTACTTC
cdr3_aa: CASSNRDRYEQYF

clone_size: many
d_call: NA
v_call: TRBV28
j_call: TRBJ2-7
cdr3_nt: TGTGCCAGCAGCCTCGTCGGGAGAAGCCCCTACGAGCAGTACTTC
cdr3_aa: CASSLVGRSPYEQYF

clone_size: NA
d_call: TRBD2
v_call: TRBV7-9
j_call: TRBJ2-1
cdr3_nt: TGTGCCAGCAGCTTAAGAGGTAGCGGGGGTCCTCGCTCCTACAATGAGCAGTTCTTC
cdr3_aa: CASSLRGSGGPRSYNEQFF

clone_size: many
d_call: NA
v_call: TRBV12-3/TRBV12-4
j_call: TRBJ1-2
cdr3_nt: TGTGCCAGCAGCCTCAATTGGGCCGGCTACACCTTC
cdr3_aa: CASSLNWAGYTF

clone_size: NA
d_call: NA
v_call: TRBV5-1
j_call: TRBJ1-5
cdr3_nt: TGCGCCAGCAGCCAGGGGACCGGCCTTCAGCCCCAGCATTTT
cdr3_aa: CASSQGTGLQPQHF

clone_size: few
d_call: NA
v_call: TRBV28
j_call: TRBJ1-5
cdr3_nt: TGTGCCAGCAGTTTCAGCAATAGCAATCAGCCCCAGCATTTT
cdr3_aa: CASSFSNSNQPQHF

clone_size: NA
d_call: TRBD1
v_call: TRBV5-1
j_call: TRBJ1-1
cdr3_nt: TGCGCCAGCAGCTCTGGGGAACTGGGGACAGTTTTTCAAGGGGCTTTCTTT
cdr3_aa: CASSSGELGTVFQGAFF

clone_size: NA
d_call: NA
v_call: TRBV20-1
j_call: TRBJ2-3
cdr3_nt: TGCAGTGCTAGGAGAGTTTCCCCGTTGCCAGATACGCAGTATTTT
cdr3_aa: CSARRVSPLPDTQYF

clone_size: few
d_call: TRBD2
v_call: TRBV12-3/TRBV12-4
j_call: TRBJ2-3
cdr3_nt: TGTGCCAGCAGTTCGACGAGCGGGACCCCCACAGATACGCAGTATTTT
cdr3_aa: CASSSTSGTPTDTQYF

clone_size: NA
d_call: TRBD2
v_call: TRBV20-1
j_call: TRBJ2-7
cdr3_nt: TGCAGTGCCAGAGATATGGCCCCTACGGGGAGCGGGAGGGCCTCTTACGAGCAGTACTTC
cdr3_aa: CSARDMAPTGSGRASYEQYF

clone_size: few
d_call: TRBD1
v_call: TRBV27
j_call: TRBJ2-5
cdr3_nt: TGTGCCAGCAGTTCGGACAGGGCTGAGACCCAGTACTTC
cdr3_aa: CASSSDRAETQYF

clone_size: NA
d_call: NA
v_call: TRBV5-1
j_call: TRBJ2-7
cdr3_nt: TGCGCCAGCAGCTTGCAGGTCCTGGGGTCCTACGAGCAGTACTTC
cdr3_aa: CASSLQVLGSYEQYF

clone_size: NA
d_call: NA
v_call: TRBV19
j_call: TRBJ2-1
cdr3_nt: TGTGCCAGTAGTAACCCGTACCCAAGCTCCTACAATGAGCAGTTCTTC
cdr3_aa: CASSNPYPSSYNEQFF

clone_size: few
d_call: NA
v_call: TRBV7-8
j_call: TRBJ1-1
cdr3_nt: TGTGCCAGCAGCTCCCTTTTAATGACTGAAGCTTTCTTT
cdr3_aa: CASSSLLMTEAFF

clone_size: NA
d_call: NA
v_call: TRBV5-1
j_call: TRBJ2-1
cdr3_nt: TGCGCCAGCAGCTTCGGACAAAACAATGAGCAGTTCTTC
cdr3_aa: CASSFGQNNEQFF

clone_size: many
d_call: NA
v_call: TRBV6-6
j_call: TRBJ1-1
cdr3_nt: TGTGCCAGCAGTTGGGACATGTTTGACACTGAAGCTTTCTTT
cdr3_aa: CASSWDMFDTEAFF

clone_size: NA
d_call: TRBD2
v_call: TRBV24-1
j_call: TRBJ2-3
cdr3_nt: TGTGCCACCAGTGGTTGGGCGGGGGGCACAGATACGCAGTATTTT
cdr3_aa: CATSGWAGGTDTQYF

clone_size: many
d_call: TRBD1
v_call: TRBV9
j_call: TRBJ2-3
cdr3_nt: TGTGCCAGCAGCGTTATCGACAGGGACACAGATACGCAGTATTTT
cdr3_aa: CASSVIDRDTDTQYF

clone_size: few
d_call: NA
v_call: TRBV6-2/TRBV6-3
j_call: TRBJ2-1
cdr3_nt: TGTGCCAGCAGTTACTCAGAGACAGGCGGCAATGAGCAGTTCTTC
cdr3_aa: CASSYSETGGNEQFF

clone_size: few
d_call: NA
v_call: TRBV12-3/TRBV12-4
j_call: TRBJ2-1
cdr3_nt: TGTGCCAGCAGTTTTGGCCCCTACAATGAGCAGTTCTTC
cdr3_aa: CASSFGPYNEQFF

clone_size: many
d_call: NA
v_call: TRBV5-4
j_call: TRBJ2-3
cdr3_nt: TGTGCCAGTGCGATCGTTGGCACAGATACGCAGTATTTT
cdr3_aa: CASAIVGTDTQYF

clone_size: many
d_call: NA
v_call: TRBV3-1
j_call: TRBJ2-7
cdr3_nt: TGTGCCAGCAGCCAAGAGACAGGATCGTACGAGCAGTACTTC
cdr3_aa: CASSQETGSYEQYF